This T cell receptor beta chain was sequenced for a study of cytomegalovirus exposure and HLA in healthy donors. Points from the study as a whole: Relative to the approximately 670-donor mean, N-insertions were reportedly fewer in an Asian-associated ancestry cluster in a later analysis.

The PCR was carried out with 60 Vbeta primers and 13 Jbeta primers. Here immunoSEQ multiplex PCR was the method, and the copy in TCRdb shows in-frame clones only, minus some. The sample has 200,000 or so clones, 65% to 80% seen once; the top ten hold 1.5% to 2%. This CDR3 has 15 amino acids. The germline V gene encodes CDR1 MNHEY and CDR2 SMNVEV (reference sequence). Details on this clone: The antigen remains undetermined.

Sequencing used PBMCs. This TCR was sampled from a man aged 50-59 years in good health and CMV-seronegative. This rearrangement joins TRBV27 to TRBJ2-5, with D maybe TRBD1 (5 bases). The tail of the sequence fits TRBJ2-7 better, so the J call may be wrong. The CDR3 sequence: CASSLGANLLHEQYF. The CDR3 DNA is TGTGCCAGCAGTTTAGGGGCTAATTTATTGCACGAGCAGTACTTC.